These 9 T cell receptor beta chains were sequenced from one sample in a study of CD8+CD57+ T cells in acquired aplastic anemia. Sequenced patients had shown CD8+CD57+ cell expansion by flow cytometry. The TCR beta profiling, which covered VDJ combination and CDR3 sequence, was carried out using genomic DNA as the template. A single record per CDR3 protein comes from TCRdb applying MiXCR to the reads. The sample lists hundreds of thousands of distinct CDR3 sequences; under 65% were seen once. Material: sorted CD4+, CD8+, or CD8+CD57+ T cells (not recorded which) from PBMCs. These TCRs come from a human donor with aplastic anemia.

The V and J genes are TRBV19 and TRBJ2-1; TRBD1 is a possible D gene (6 bases). The CDR3 is made up of 21 amino acids. V gave up 3 bases and J gave up 3 bases, with 30 bases separating them. Germline lookup yields CDR1 LNHDA and CDR2 SQIVND (reference sequence). The CDR3 spells CASSIAGATHVLFYGYNEQFF. CDR3 DNA sequence: TGTGCCAGTAGTATCGCAGGGGCGACCCACGTACTCTTTTATGGCTACAATGAGCAGTTCTTC. The variable domain in full, completed from reference TRBV19 and TRBJ2-1, reads DGGITQSPKYLFRKEGQNVTLSCEQNLNHDAMYWYRQDPGQGLRLIYYSQIVNDFQKGDIAEGYSVSREKKESFPLTVTSAQKNPTAFYLCASSIAGATHVLFYGYNEQFFGPGTRLTVL.

This clonotype showed up many times. V is TRBV6-1 and J is TRBJ1-1; 12 nucleotides align to TRBD1. Germline assignment: CDR1 MNHNS and CDR2 SASEGT. CDR3 length equals 15 residues. The ends lost 2 bases at V and 6 bases at J; junction bases unmatched: 4. The CDR3 sequence is CASSEFGTGGSEAFF. Written as DNA, the CDR3 is TGTGCCAGCAGTGAATTCGGGACAGGGGGCTCTGAAGCTTTCTTT.

This rearrangement joins TRBV5-1 to TRBJ1-5; 8 bases align to TRBD1. After removal of 4 bases from V and 6 bases from J, the junction contained 9 bases not matched to a gene. Per germline, CDR1 SGHRS and CDR2 YFSETQ. The CDR3 has 15 residues. CDR3 in amino acids: CASSPAGGVGQPQHF. CDR3 bases: TGCGCCAGCAGCCCCGCAGGGGGCGTGGGTCAGCCCCAGCATTTT. The full variable domain, with the rest looked up from reference TRBV5-1 and TRBJ1-5, is KAGVTQTPRYLIKTRGQQVTLSCSPISGHRSVSWYQQTPGQGLQFLFEYFSETQRNKGNFPGRFSGRQFSNSRSEMNVSTLELGDSALYLCASSPAGGVGQPQHFGDGTRLSIL.

V usage is TRBV25-1 and J usage is TRBJ2-7; D may correspond to TRBD1 or TRBD2 (6 bases each). The CDR3 has 14 residues. Germline V gives CDR1 MGHDK, CDR2 SYGVNS. V lost 7 bases and J lost 0, with 13 bases in between. As DNA, the CDR3 is TGTGCCAGCACCCCGAGGGGGGCCTCCTACGAGCAGTACTTC. Encoded protein: CASTPRGASYEQYF.

The V and J genes are TRBV20-1 and TRBJ2-3, with 11 bases matching TRBD2. The CDR3 has 15 residues. In germline, CDR1 is DFQATT, CDR2 SNEGSKA (reference sequence). The junction had 5 bases not matched to a gene; V was cut back by 3 bases and J by 3 bases. The CDR3 spells CSASRGTSGTDTQYF. Here the CDR3 DNA reads TGCAGTGCTAGTAGAGGGACTAGCGGAACAGATACGCAGTATTTT.

This clonotype has ten or more counts. The genes are TRBV12-3 or TRBV12-4 and TRBJ2-7; TRBD1 aligns across 8 bases. V lost 7 bases and J lost 3; bases outside the gene matches: 5. The CDR3 runs 13 residues. CDR3 DNA: TGTGCCAGCACCGCAGGGGGCTTCTACGAGCAGTACTTC. Its protein is CASTAGGFYEQYF.

The chain couples TRBV2 to TRBJ2-7; D remains ambiguous. Germline CDR1 reads SNHLY; CDR2 reads FYNNEI. The V and J ends lost 3 bases and 3 bases respectively, with 9 bases between them. The CDR3 covers 13 residues. CDR3 sequence (DNA): TGTGCCAGCAGTGATGGCAAAAACTACGAGCAGTACTTC. Amino acids: CASSDGKNYEQYF.

This clonotype was counted at least ten times. V and J are TRBV6-2 or TRBV6-3 and TRBJ1-1; TRBD1 might be the D (5 bases). Trimming left V 6 bases short and J 5 bases short, with 13 bases between. The CDR3 consists of 13 residues. From germline, CDR1 is MNHEY and CDR2 SVGEGT. The CDR3 DNA follows: TGTGCCAGCAGCATCAGGGTAGGTACTGAAGCTTTCTTT. Encoded protein: CASSIRVGTEAFF.

This clonotype was seen repeatedly, ten times or more. The chain joins TRBV6-1 to TRBJ2-5; D is perhaps TRBD2 (5 bases). V was clipped by 1 base and J by 5 bases, with 14 bases between them. The CDR3 loop spans 15 amino acids. The germline V gene has CDR1 MNHNS and CDR2 SASEGT. CDR3 protein: CASSEGAGRGETQYF. In DNA form, the CDR3 reads TGTGCCAGCAGTGAAGGGGCGGGTCGTGGGGAGACCCAGTACTTC.